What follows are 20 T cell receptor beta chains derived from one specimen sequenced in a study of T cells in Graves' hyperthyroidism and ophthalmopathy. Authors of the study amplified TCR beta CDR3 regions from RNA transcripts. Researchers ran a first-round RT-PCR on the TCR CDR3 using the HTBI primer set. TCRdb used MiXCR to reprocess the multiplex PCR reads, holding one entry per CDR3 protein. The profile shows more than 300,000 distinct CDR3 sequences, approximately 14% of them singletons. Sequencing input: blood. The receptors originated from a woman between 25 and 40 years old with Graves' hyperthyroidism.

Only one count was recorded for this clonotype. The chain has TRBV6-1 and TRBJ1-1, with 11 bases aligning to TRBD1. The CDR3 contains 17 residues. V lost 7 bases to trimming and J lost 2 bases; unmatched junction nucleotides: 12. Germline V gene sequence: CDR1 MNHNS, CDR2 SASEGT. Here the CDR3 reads CASKREDRGRGNTEAFF. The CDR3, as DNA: TGTGCCAGCAAAAGGGAGGACAGGGGGCGCGGAAACACTGAAGCTTTCTTT.

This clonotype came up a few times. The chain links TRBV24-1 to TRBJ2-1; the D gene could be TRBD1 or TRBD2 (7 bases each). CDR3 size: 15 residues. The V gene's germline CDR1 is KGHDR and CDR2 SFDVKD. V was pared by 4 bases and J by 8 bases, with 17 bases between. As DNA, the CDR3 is TGTGCCACCAGTGACCACCTCCAGGGGGGGGATGAGCAGTTCTTC. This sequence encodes CATSDHLQGGDEQFF.

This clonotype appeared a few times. The CDR3 region is CASTGRGTYEQYF. The CDR3 region has the DNA TGTGCCTCGACAGGGCGCGGGACCTACGAGCAGTACTTC. This chain uses TRBV30 with TRBJ2-7; possible D gene TRBD1, 7 bases. The V gene lost 7 bases and the J gene lost 2 bases, with 15 bases spanning the gap. This CDR3 is 13 amino acids long. The germline V gene encodes CDR1 GTSNPN and CDR2 SVGIG (reference sequence).

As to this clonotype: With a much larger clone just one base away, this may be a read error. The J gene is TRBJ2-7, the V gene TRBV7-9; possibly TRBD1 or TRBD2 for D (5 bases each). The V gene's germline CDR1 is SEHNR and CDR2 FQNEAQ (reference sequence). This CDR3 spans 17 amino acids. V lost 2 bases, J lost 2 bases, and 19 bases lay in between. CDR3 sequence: CASSLKGTTGSAYEQYF. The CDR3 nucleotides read TGTGCCAGCAGCTTAAAGGGGACGACGGGTTCGGCCTACGAGCAGTACTTC.

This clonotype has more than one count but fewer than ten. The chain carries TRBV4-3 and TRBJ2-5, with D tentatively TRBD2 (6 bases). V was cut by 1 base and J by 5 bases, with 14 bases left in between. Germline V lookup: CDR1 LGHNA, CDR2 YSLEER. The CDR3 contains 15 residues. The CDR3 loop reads CASSQGWDFGETQYF. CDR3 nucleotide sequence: TGCGCCAGCAGCCAAGGGTGGGACTTCGGGGAGACCCAGTACTTC.

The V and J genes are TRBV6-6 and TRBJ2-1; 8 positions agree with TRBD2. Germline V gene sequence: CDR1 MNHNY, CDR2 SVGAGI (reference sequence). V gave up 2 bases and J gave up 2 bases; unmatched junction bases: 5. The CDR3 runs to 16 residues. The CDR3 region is CASSYGSGGPYNEQFF. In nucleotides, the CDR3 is TGTGCCAGCAGTTACGGGTCGGGAGGGCCCTACAATGAGCAGTTCTTC.

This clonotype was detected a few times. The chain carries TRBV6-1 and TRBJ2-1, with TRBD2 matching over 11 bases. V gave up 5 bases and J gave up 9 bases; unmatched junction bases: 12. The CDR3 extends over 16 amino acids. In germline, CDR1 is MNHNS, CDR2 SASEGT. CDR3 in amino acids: CASSQAGTSGTSEQFF. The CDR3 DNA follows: TGTGCCAGCAGTCAGGCCGGGACTAGCGGAACAAGTGAGCAGTTCTTC.

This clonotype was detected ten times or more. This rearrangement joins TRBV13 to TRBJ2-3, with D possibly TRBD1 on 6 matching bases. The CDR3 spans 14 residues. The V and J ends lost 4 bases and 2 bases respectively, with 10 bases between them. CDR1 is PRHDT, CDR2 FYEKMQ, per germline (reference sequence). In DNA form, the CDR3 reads TGTGCCAGCAGCTCCTACAGGGACACAGATACGCAGTATTTT. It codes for CASSSYRDTDTQYF.

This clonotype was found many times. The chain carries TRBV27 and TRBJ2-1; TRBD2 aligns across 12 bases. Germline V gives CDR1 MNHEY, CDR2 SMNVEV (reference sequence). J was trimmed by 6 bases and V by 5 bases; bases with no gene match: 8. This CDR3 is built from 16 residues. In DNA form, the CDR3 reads TGTGCCAGCAGTCCCTCCCCGGGACTAGCGGGCAATGAGCAGTTCTTC. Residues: CASSPSPGLAGNEQFF.

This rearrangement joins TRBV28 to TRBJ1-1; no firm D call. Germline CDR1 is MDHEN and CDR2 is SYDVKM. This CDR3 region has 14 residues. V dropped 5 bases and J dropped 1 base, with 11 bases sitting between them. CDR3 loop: CASSINLGNTEAFF. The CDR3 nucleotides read TGTGCCAGCAGTATAAACTTGGGGAACACTGAAGCTTTCTTT.

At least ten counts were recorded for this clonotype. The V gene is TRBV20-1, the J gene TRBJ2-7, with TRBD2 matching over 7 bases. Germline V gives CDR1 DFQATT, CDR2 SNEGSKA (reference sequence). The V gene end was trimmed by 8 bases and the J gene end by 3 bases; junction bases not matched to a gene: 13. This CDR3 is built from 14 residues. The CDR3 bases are TGCAGTCCCACCAGCGGGGAGGCGGGCTACGAGCAGTACTTC. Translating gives CSPTSGEAGYEQYF.

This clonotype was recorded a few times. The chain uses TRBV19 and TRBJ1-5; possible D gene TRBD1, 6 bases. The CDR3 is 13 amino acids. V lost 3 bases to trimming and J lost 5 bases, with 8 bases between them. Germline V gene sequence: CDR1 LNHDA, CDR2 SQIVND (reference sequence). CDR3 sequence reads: CASSINRDQPQHF. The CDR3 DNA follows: TGTGCCAGTAGTATTAACAGGGATCAGCCCCAGCATTTT.

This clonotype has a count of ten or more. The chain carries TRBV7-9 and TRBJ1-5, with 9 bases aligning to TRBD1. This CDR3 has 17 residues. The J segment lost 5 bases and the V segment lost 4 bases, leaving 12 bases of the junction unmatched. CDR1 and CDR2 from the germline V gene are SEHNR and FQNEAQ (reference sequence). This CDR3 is CASSSTTGTGTDQPQHF. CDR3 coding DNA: TGTGCCAGCAGCTCCACTACCGGGACAGGGACCGATCAGCCCCAGCATTTT.

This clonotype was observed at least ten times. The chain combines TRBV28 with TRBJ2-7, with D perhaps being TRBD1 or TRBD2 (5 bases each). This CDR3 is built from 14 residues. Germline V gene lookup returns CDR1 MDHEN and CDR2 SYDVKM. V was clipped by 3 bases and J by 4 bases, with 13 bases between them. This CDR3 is CASSFGTASYEQYF. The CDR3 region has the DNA TGTGCCAGCAGTTTCGGGACGGCCAGTTACGAGCAGTACTTC.

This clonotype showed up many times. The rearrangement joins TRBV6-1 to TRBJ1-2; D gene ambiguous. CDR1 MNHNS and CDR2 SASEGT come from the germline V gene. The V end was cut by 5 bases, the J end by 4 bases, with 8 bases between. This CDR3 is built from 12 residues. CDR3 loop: CASSSSRYGYTF. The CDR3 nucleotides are TGTGCCAGCAGTTCTAGCCGCTATGGCTACACCTTC.

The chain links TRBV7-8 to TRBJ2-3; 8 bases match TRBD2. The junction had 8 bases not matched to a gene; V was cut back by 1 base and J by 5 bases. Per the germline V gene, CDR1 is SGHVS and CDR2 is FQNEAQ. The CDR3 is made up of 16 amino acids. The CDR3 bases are TGTGCCAGCAGCTTAGAGGACGGGAGGGCCTTAGATACGCAGTATTTT. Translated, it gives CASSLEDGRALDTQYF.

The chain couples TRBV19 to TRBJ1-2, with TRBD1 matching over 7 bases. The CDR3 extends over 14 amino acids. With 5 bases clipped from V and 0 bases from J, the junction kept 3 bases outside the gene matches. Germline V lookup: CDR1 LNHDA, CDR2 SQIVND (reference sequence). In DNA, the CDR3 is TGTGCCAGTAGTGCCGGGACAGCTAACTATGGCTACACCTTC. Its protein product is CASSAGTANYGYTF.

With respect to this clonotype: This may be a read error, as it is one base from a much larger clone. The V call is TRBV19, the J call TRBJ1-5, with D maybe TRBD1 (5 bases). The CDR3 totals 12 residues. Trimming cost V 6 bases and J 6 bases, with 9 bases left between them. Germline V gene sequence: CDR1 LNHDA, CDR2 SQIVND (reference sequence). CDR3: CASRTGGQPQHF. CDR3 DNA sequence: TGTGCCAGTAGGACCGGGGGTCAGCCCCAGCATTTT.

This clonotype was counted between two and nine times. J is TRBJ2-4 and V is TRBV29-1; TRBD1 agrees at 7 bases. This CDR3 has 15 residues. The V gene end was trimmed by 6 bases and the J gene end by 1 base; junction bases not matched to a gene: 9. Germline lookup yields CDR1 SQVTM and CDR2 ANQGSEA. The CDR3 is CSVLQGLRAKNIQYF. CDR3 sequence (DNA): TGCAGCGTATTACAGGGGTTGCGGGCCAAAAACATTCAGTACTTC.

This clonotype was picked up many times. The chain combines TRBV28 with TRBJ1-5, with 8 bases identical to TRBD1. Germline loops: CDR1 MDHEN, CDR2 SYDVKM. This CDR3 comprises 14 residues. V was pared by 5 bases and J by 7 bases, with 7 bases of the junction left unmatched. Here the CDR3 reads CASSLGQGRQPQHF. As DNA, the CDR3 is TGTGCCAGCAGTCTAGGACAGGGTCGCCAGCCCCAGCATTTT. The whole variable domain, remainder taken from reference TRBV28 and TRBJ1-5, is DVKVTQSSRYLVKRTGEKVFLECVQDMDHENMFWYRQDPGLGLRLIYFSYDVKMKEKGDIPEGYSVSREKKERFSLILESASTNQTSMYLCASSLGQGRQPQHFGDGTRLSIL.